Given below is one T cell receptor (beta chain) in context. This clonotype has more than one count but fewer than ten. No antigen is known for it. Qualities for individual bases were not recorded, and no much larger clone is one base off. The library was obtained by 3' RACE. TCR libraries were generated from RNA by a 3' RACE protocol incorporating unique molecular identifiers so that PCR amplification bias could be corrected. As many as 12 amplicon libraries were pooled and then sequenced on an Illumina MiSeq using v2 2x250 paired-end chemistry. Per the authors' processing: Reads were processed with Decombinator to assign V and J genes and CDR3, with barcode-based error and PCR bias correction. Before Gini coefficients were calculated with the R ineq package, the repertoires were subsampled to the same depth. CDR3 similarity was assessed with GLIPH, Hamming distance and a shared triplet metric. The public sequencing data were trimmed at Q25 with fastp and processed into clonotypes with MiXCR by TCRdb, which kept only in-frame beta chains. Duplicate CDR3 protein sequences are folded into a single record with the most common DNA and genes. TCRdb's processing, not the authors' own work, is the source of the V and J calls. The sample yields some 90,000 distinct CDR3 sequences; around 6.9% were counted once. The ten biggest clones cover roughly 1.1% of the sample.

These data belong to a study of HIV-infected children after antiretroviral therapy interruption (dated by TCRdb to about 2019). Study-level background: The study included eight children, four on planned treatment interruption and four on continuous treatment, and all eight had a CD4+ count above 500 and a viral load below 50 copies/ml. Alongside measurements of thymic output, TCR repertoires of children on planned treatment interruption were compared with TCR repertoires of children on continuous antiretroviral treatment. Recorded exposure to EBV and CMV was present in most of the participating children. For the continuous-treatment arm, samples from the corresponding weeks 0, 48 and 150 were analyzed. The interruption group had a median age of 9.5 years, and the continuous treatment group had a median age of around 8 years. For the interruption arm, samples were taken at week 0, at week 12, at the end of interruption (week 24 or 48), and roughly 3 years after the study ended.

The CDR3 holds 16 amino acids from the cysteine to the phenylalanine. The read is trimmed to its CDR3 DNA, 48 bases read in frame from base 1. The germline V gene sets CDR1 to SGHTA and CDR2 to FQGNSA. V is trimmed back by 2 bases and J by 1 base, and the junction contains 5 bases that no gene match accounts for. The treatment or condition label here, explained by the study, means: PENTA 11 planned treatment interruption arm or continuous ART arm. The participants were children from the United Kingdom between 2 and 15 years old who had been on ART with at least three drugs for 24 weeks or longer. The study required cryopreserved PBMCs containing at least 5 million viable cells, and a handful of candidate patients were excluded because of low viable PBMC yield. Naive CD4+ CD45RA+ CD45RO- T cells were FACS-sorted from thawed PBMCs on a FACSAria III cell sorter. After sorting, the cells were fixed and RNA was extracted first with the RNeasy FFPE kit and then with the RNeasy Micro kit.

Results the study describes overall, beyond this receptor: For naive CD4+ repertoires of PTI patients, CDR3 sharing between time points dropped once interruption began, while many sequences were shared between the end of interruption and 3 years later. Minor non-naive CD45RA+ populations, such as EMRA or stem memory cells, might be present among the sorted CD45RA+ naive cells. The low number of patients is a limitation and the data should be interpreted with caution. An increase in the naive CD4+ Gini coefficient was observed by the end of treatment interruption, suggesting clonal expansion, and a return to baseline was observed by 3 years.

The sequencing used CD45RA+ CD4+ T cells from PBMCs, pooled from several time points, collected from a donor given antiretroviral therapy, either interrupted or continuous. Explained via the paper, the cell subset or site label denotes: naive CD4+ CD45RA+ CD45RO- T cells. This sequence originates from a pool of human donors with HIV. This chain is built from TRBV7-2 and TRBJ2-5; a stretch of 9 junction bases matches TRBD2. The DNA reads as follows: TGTGCCAGCAGCTTATTTGCGCGGGGGGGCCAAGAGACCCAGTACTTC. It is translated as CASSLFARGGQETQYF. Joined to the reference TRBV7-2 and TRBJ2-5 proteins, this CDR3 gives the full variable domain: GAGVSQSPSNKVTEKGKDVELRCDPISGHTALYWYRQSLGQGLEFLIYFQGNSAPDKSGLPSDRFSAERTGGSVSTLTIQRTQQEDSAVYLCASSLFARGGQETQYFGPGTRLLVL.